This TCR beta chain was sequenced in a study of T cells after yellow fever vaccination. On the study more broadly: Fractions of low cell number were prepared using SMART-Seq v4 Ultra Low Input. Findings and limits, study-wide: A minor fraction of clonotypes spanned both CD4 and CD8 compartments. Weaker overall, the secondary response nonetheless peaked faster (day 5 versus 15).

This clonotype was counted only a few times. What it recognizes is unknown. In making TCR cDNA, 5'RACE template switching added a universal primer site and UMIs to it. TCRdb re-called the 5' RACE reads with MiXCR, one entry per CDR3 protein. Found here are 300,000 to 400,000 distinct CDR3 sequences, about 10% of them singletons; the top ten hold 3.3%. CDR3 length equals 17 residues. Germline CDR1 SGHAT, CDR2 FQNNGV. The J segment lost 1 base and the V segment lost 5 bases, leaving 4 bases of the junction unmatched. The genes are TRBV11-2 and TRBJ2-5, with 16 bases identical to TRBD2. The TCR comes from a man aged 18 to 35 who received the YFV17D yellow fever vaccine. The source material was CD4+ T cells sorted from PBMCs, sampled 45 days after the yellow fever booster vaccination. The CDR3 is CASSIGTSGGAQETQYF. The CDR3 nucleotides read TGTGCCAGCAGCATAGGGACTAGCGGGGGGGCCCAAGAGACCCAGTACTTC.